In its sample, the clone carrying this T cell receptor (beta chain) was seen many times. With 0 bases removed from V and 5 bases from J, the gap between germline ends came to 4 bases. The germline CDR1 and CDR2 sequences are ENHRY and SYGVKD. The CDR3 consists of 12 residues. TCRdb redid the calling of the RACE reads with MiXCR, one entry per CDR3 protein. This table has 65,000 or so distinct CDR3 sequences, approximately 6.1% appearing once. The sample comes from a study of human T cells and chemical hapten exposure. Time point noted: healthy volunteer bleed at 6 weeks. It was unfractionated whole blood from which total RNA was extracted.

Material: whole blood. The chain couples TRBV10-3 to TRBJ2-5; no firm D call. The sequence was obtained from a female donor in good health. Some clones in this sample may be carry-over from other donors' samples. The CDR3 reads CAISESGETQYF. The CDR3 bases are TGTGCCATCAGTGAGTCCGGGGAGACCCAGTACTTC.